These T cell receptor beta chains were read from a single sample in a study of TIL therapy for anti-PD-1-resistant metastatic lung cancer. TCRdb keeps only in-frame clones here, not all; method: immunoSEQ multiplex PCR. The sample consists of around 8,000 clones, less than 85% of them appearing once. The sequencing here drew on tumor tissue, taken at baseline. The receptors come from a person aged 30 to 80 with non-small cell lung cancer. Each CDR3 is given with its conserved first and last residue. The D gene is left open where the match is weak. Clone size is shown for a subset of rows, as once, few, many or a class of expanded clone.

d_call j_call v_call clone_size cdr3_aa cdr3_nt
- TRBJ2-2 TRBV25-1 - CASSESRDTGELFF TGTGCCAGCAGTGAATCCAGGGACACCGGGGAGCTGTTTTTT
- TRBJ2-2 TRBV5-1 - CASLLTGTGELFF TGCGCCAGCCTCTTAACAGGGACCGGGGAGCTGTTTTTT
- TRBJ2-1 TRBV7-9 once CASSLVGTGYNEQFF TGTGCCAGCAGCTTAGTCGGGACGGGATACAATGAGCAGTTCTTC
- TRBJ1-4 TRBV6-5 once CASSYDTAGEKLFF TGTGCCAGCAGTTACGATACAGCCGGCGAAAAACTGTTTTTT
- TRBJ1-1 TRBV6-1 - CASSLGEHTEAFF TGTGCCAGCAGCCTAGGGGAACACACTGAAGCTTTCTTT
- TRBJ1-1 TRBV2 - CASRARDVNTEAFF TGTGCCAGCAGGGCGCGGGACGTGAACACTGAAGCTTTCTTT
- TRBJ1-5 TRBV5-4 - CASSFERQGPQHF TGTGCCAGCAGCTTCGAAAGGCAGGGGCCCCAGCATTTT
- TRBJ2-1 TRBV6-5 - CASSLAPGTRGVQFF TGTGCCAGCAGTCTCGCCCCCGGGACAAGGGGTGTACAGTTCTTC
- TRBJ1-1 TRBV4-1 - CASSQGAQEGLKAFF TGCGCCAGCAGCCAAGGGGCACAGGAGGGGCTAAAAGCTTTCTTT
- TRBJ1-1 TRBV18 - CASSLSWDTEAFF TGTGCCAGCTCACTGTCTTGGGACACTGAAGCTTTCTTT
- TRBJ2-2 TRBV9 - CASSVVAANTGELFF TGTGCCAGCAGCGTAGTGGCAGCGAACACCGGGGAGCTGTTTTTT
TRBD1 TRBJ1-1 TRBV5-1 few CASSTGGTMNTEAFF TGCGCCAGCAGCACAGGGGGGACCATGAACACTGAAGCTTTCTTT
- TRBJ2-7 TRBV28 - CASSLGSYEQYF TGTGCCAGCAGTCTGGGGTCCTACGAGCAGTACTTC
- TRBJ1-5 TRBV30 - CAWSKFGRSNQPQHF TGTGCCTGGAGTAAGTTTGGGCGGAGCAATCAGCCCCAGCATTTT
- TRBJ2-1 TRBV18 - CASSPPRRAGSNEQFF TGTGCCAGCTCACCACCCAGGCGGGCAGGGTCGAATGAGCAGTTCTTC
- TRBJ2-5 TRBV6-5 - CASSYGETQYF TGTGCCAGCAGTTATGGGGAGACCCAGTACTTC
- TRBJ1-5 TRBV6-6 - CASSYPGNSNQPQHF TGTGCCAGCTCCTATCCCGGGAATAGCAATCAGCCCCAGCATTTT
- TRBJ2-3 TRBV5-4 - CASSPSSGSTDTQYF TGTGCCAGCAGCCCGAGTAGTGGAAGCACAGATACGCAGTATTTT
- TRBJ2-7 TRBV27 - CASRDVSAEAYEQYF TGTGCCAGCAGGGATGTTAGCGCCGAAGCCTACGAGCAGTACTTC
- TRBJ1-6 TRBV9 - CASSLGEGNSPLHF TGTGCCAGCAGCCTCGGGGAGGGGAATTCACCCCTCCACTTT
TRBD2 TRBJ2-1 TRBV5-4 - CASSASGGADEQFF TGTGCCAGCAGCGCTAGCGGGGGGGCCGATGAGCAGTTCTTC
- TRBJ1-2 TRBV7-2 once CASTLGTLYGYTF TGTGCCAGCACCCTAGGGACCCTCTATGGCTACACCTTC
- TRBJ1-3 TRBV7-9 once CASNPNSGNTIYF TGTGCCAGCAACCCGAACTCTGGAAACACCATATATTTT
- TRBJ2-2 TRBV6-5 - CASSSPQVAGELFF TGTGCCAGCAGTTCCCCTCAGGTAGCCGGGGAGCTGTTTTTT
TRBD2 TRBJ2-7 TRBV4-2 - CASSQDFQREVRAGQYF TGTGCCAGCAGCCAAGATTTCCAGCGGGAGGTCCGAGCGGGGCAGTACTTC
- TRBJ1-6 TRBV2 - CASSESVPGKNSPLHF TGTGCCAGCAGTGAATCTGTTCCAGGCAAGAATTCACCCCTCCACTTT
- TRBJ2-3 TRBV20-1 - CSAGRPDTQYF TGCAGTGCCGGAAGGCCAGATACGCAGTATTTT
- TRBJ2-1 TRBV19 - CASSISVGNEQFF TGTGCCAGTAGTATATCAGTGGGCAATGAGCAGTTCTTC
- TRBJ1-4 TRBV7-2 - CASSGGSGGEKLFF TGTGCCAGCAGCGGGGGGTCAGGAGGTGAAAAACTGTTTTTT
- TRBJ2-3 TRBV13 - CASSLDRGDTQYF TGTGCCAGCAGCTTAGACCGGGGGGATACGCAGTATTTT
- TRBJ2-2 TRBV7-8 - CASSLAYQNTGELFF TGTGCCAGCAGCTTAGCTTACCAGAACACCGGGGAGCTGTTTTTT
- TRBJ1-2 TRBV28 - CASSLSTDYGYTF TGTGCCAGCAGTTTATCGACAGACTATGGCTACACCTTC
TRBD1 TRBJ2-5 TRBV4-3 - CASSQETGGLQETQYF TGCGCCAGCAGCCAAGAAACAGGGGGCCTCCAAGAGACCCAGTACTTC
- TRBJ1-2 TRBV20-1 - CSALGPYGYTF TGCAGTGCCCTAGGACCCTATGGCTACACCTTC
TRBD1 TRBJ2-7 TRBV4-1 few CASSQGDREYEQYF TGCGCCAGCAGCCAAGGGGACAGAGAATACGAGCAGTACTTC
- TRBJ2-3 TRBV7-2 - CASSLDLGAADTQYF TGTGCCAGCAGCTTAGATCTAGGCGCCGCAGATACGCAGTATTTT
TRBD1 TRBJ1-4 TRBV28 - CASIGGTGVEKLFF TGTGCCAGCATAGGGGGGACAGGGGTAGAAAAACTGTTTTTT
- TRBJ1-1 TRBV30 few CAWRRGNTEAFF TGTGCCTGGAGGCGCGGGAACACTGAAGCTTTCTTT
TRBD2 TRBJ2-7 TRBV19 - CASSTSGAPVRQYF TGTGCCAGTAGTACTAGCGGGGCCCCTGTACGGCAGTACTTC